This entry describes one T cell receptor (beta chain). The antigen is not known. The sample comes from a study of T cell responses to AZD1222 COVID-19 vaccine. Turning to the study itself: Analysis merged second doses at about 4 or about 12 weeks. Study outcomes and limitations: A mostly white British donor set with more females was recruited, and clonal diversity was possibly underestimated. Spike as a whole was targeted by vaccine-associated CD4 TCRs, dominant at 160-218 and 743-854. Reports indicate that nearly half of spike-specific TCRs are directed at unmutated variant regions.

Assay: immunoSEQ multiplex PCR; the TCRdb copy retains only in-frame clones and omits some. The table has roughly 160,000 clones, about 88% seen once. CDR1 and CDR2 from the germline V gene are SGHNT and YYREEE (reference sequence). The CDR3 runs 14 residues. The ends lost 4 bases at V and 7 bases at J; junction bases unmatched: 4. The receptor comes from an adult in good health. The rearrangement joins TRBV5-4 to TRBJ1-4; 10 bases align to TRBD1. Sequenced here: peripheral blood, sampled on day 0 of AZD1222 vaccination. Here the CDR3 DNA reads TGTGCCAGCAGCCCGGACAGGGGGGGTGAAAAACTGTTTTTT. Translated, it gives CASSPDRGGEKLFF.